The 30 T cell receptor beta chains given below trace back to one sample, sequenced in a study of blood T cells in healthy people across ages. A second PCR, run for roughly 7 to 12 cycles, used a sample-barcoded 5' primer plus a J-beta primer mix. TCRdb reprocessed the 5' RACE reads with MiXCR, giving one entry per CDR3 protein. The sample has 1.8 million or so distinct CDR3 sequences; about 39% are singletons. Input material: blood. Receptor source: a human donor in good health.

This clonotype appeared a few times. This sequence joins TRBV9 and TRBJ1-1, with D tentatively TRBD1 (6 bases). This CDR3 contains 14 residues. CDR1 is SGDLS, CDR2 YYNGEE, per germline. V gave up 0 bases and J gave up 7 bases, with 13 bases separating them. DNA for the CDR3: TGTGCCAGCAGCGTAGAAGCCCGGACAGTTGAAGCTTTCTTT. Its translation is CASSVEARTVEAFF.

The rearrangement joins TRBV5-1 to TRBJ2-1; D is tentatively TRBD1 or TRBD2 (5 bases each). V was shortened by 3 bases and J by 1 base, with 14 bases between the two germline ends. Germline V gene lookup returns CDR1 SGHRS and CDR2 YFSETQ. CDR3 length: 16 amino acids. The DNA of the CDR3 is TGCGCCAGCAGCTCAATGGTTGGGGGTTCCTACAATGAGCAGTTCTTC. This gives the protein CASSSMVGGSYNEQFF.

This chain connects TRBV7-2 to TRBJ1-1; 8 bases are a match to TRBD1. This CDR3 region has 14 residues. Germline CDR1 SGHTA, CDR2 FQGNSA. Germline trimming cut 4 bases from V and 4 bases from J; bases unmatched to any gene: 5. The CDR3 nucleotides read TGTGCCAGCAGCTGGAGTACAGGGGGCACTGAAGCTTTCTTT. It encodes CASSWSTGGTEAFF.

This clonotype was seen a few times. The chain recombines TRBV30 with TRBJ1-2; unclear D gene. Germline loops: CDR1 GTSNPN, CDR2 SVGIG (reference sequence). The V end was cut by 0 bases, the J end by 8 bases, with 13 bases between. The CDR3 covers 13 residues. The CDR3 DNA follows: TGTGCCTGGAGTGTATCGTATACGGTCGGCTACACCTTC. Protein product: CAWSVSYTVGYTF.

This clonotype has a single count. V is TRBV7-9 and J is TRBJ2-3; D possibly corresponds to TRBD1 (6 bases). Trimming took 6 bases from V and 6 from J, leaving 13 bases between them. CDR1 SEHNR and CDR2 FQNEAQ come from the germline V gene (reference sequence). The CDR3 totals 13 residues. CDR3 in amino acids: CASRTTGWDTQYF. Written as DNA, the CDR3 is TGTGCCAGCAGAACCACAGGGTGGGATACGCAGTATTTT.

For the CDR3, the DNA is TGTGCCAGCAGCGCTAGACAGGGCAGCCTTTCTCCCGAAGCTTTCTTT. Its protein product is CASSARQGSLSPEAFF. This sequence joins TRBV9 and TRBJ1-1; 7 nucleotides match TRBD1. Trimming removed 3 bases from V and 8 bases from J; junction bases left unmatched: 16. There are 16 residues in the CDR3. Germline V gene data show CDR1 as SGDLS and CDR2 as YYNGEE.

The V and J genes are TRBV4-3 and TRBJ2-1, with D hard to call. CDR1 is LGHNA, CDR2 YSLEER, per germline. V was pared by 2 bases and J by 7 bases, with 12 bases between. The CDR3 length is 14 residues. The CDR3: CASSQTLRKNEQFF. CDR3 coding DNA: TGCGCCAGCAGCCAAACTTTACGGAAAAATGAGCAGTTCTTC.

The V gene is TRBV7-8, the J gene TRBJ2-4, with TRBD2 matching 8 bases. V was pared by 5 bases and J by 15 bases, with 9 bases of the junction left unmatched. The CDR3 spans 12 residues. Germline assignment: CDR1 SGHVS and CDR2 FQNEAQ. The CDR3 region is CASSRISGSLYF. In nucleotides, the CDR3 is TGTGCCAGCAGCCGTATAAGCGGGAGTTTGTACTTC.

This clonotype was observed a handful of times. The chain links TRBV29-1 to TRBJ2-3; 7 positions match TRBD1. The V gene end was trimmed by 5 bases and the J gene end by 5 bases; junction bases not matched to a gene: 7. The CDR3 runs to 13 residues. Germline V gene sequence: CDR1 SQVTM, CDR2 ANQGSEA. The CDR3 DNA sequence: TGCAGCGTTTCCGAGACAGGGATAGATACGCAGTATTTT. This encodes CSVSETGIDTQYF.

This sequence joins TRBV7-8 and TRBJ2-4; D is tentatively TRBD1 or TRBD2 (5 bases each). V was trimmed by 5 bases and J by 8 bases, leaving 16 bases between them. The germline CDR1 and CDR2 sequences are SGHVS and FQNEAQ. This CDR3 has 14 residues. CDR3 amino acids: CASSEIGARDIQYF. CDR3 sequence (DNA): TGTGCCAGCAGCGAGATCGGGGCCAGGGACATTCAGTACTTC.

This clonotype was picked up many times. V usage is TRBV15 and J usage is TRBJ2-7, with TRBD1 matching 7 bases. The CDR3 is 11 amino acids. J gave up 2 bases and V 8 bases, and 0 bases lay outside the gene matches. Germline V gives CDR1 LNHNV, CDR2 YYDKDF (reference sequence). The CDR3 nucleotides are TGTGCCACCGGGACAGCCTACGAGCAGTACTTC. Protein: CATGTAYEQYF.

This chain uses TRBV12-3 or TRBV12-4 with TRBJ2-7, with a possible D match to TRBD2 (6 bases). The V end was cut by 3 bases, the J end by 0 bases, with 12 bases between. CDR3 length: 15 amino acids. The CDR3 spells CASSLVAGFSYEQYF. The CDR3 DNA reads as TGTGCCAGCAGTTTGGTTGCGGGGTTCTCCTACGAGCAGTACTTC.

As regards this clonotype: One end of the junction varies from germline; a read error may be responsible. V and J are TRBV28 and TRBJ1-2; D uncertain. The CDR3 consists of 13 residues. The germline V gene encodes CDR1 MDHEN and CDR2 SYDVKM. The CDR3 is CASSPIANYDYTF. The CDR3 DNA sequence: TGTGCCAGCAGTCCCATAGCTAACTATGACTACACCTTC.

The chain joins TRBV29-1 to TRBJ2-7; TRBD2 might be the D (6 bases). The assigned J gene may be wrong: the sequence end matches TRBJ2-5 better. Germline values: CDR1 SQVTM, CDR2 ANQGSEA. The CDR3 totals 12 residues. This chain's CDR3 is CSVVSLGGTQYF. The CDR3 nucleotides are TGCAGCGTTGTGTCATTGGGGGGGACCCAGTACTTC.

This clonotype occurred a few times. The chain uses TRBV7-2 and TRBJ2-7; possibly TRBD1 for D (6 bases). The germline V gene has CDR1 SGHTA and CDR2 FQGNSA. The CDR3 has 15 residues. V lost 1 base, J lost 3 bases, and 13 bases lay in between. CDR3 sequence (DNA): TGTGCCAGCAGCTTAGGGGGCAGGGGTTACTACGAGCAGTACTTC. Amino acid sequence: CASSLGGRGYYEQYF. The variable domain in full, with the rest retrieved from reference TRBV7-2 and TRBJ2-7, is GAGVSQSPSNKVTEKGKDVELRCDPISGHTALYWYRQSLGQGLEFLIYFQGNSAPDKSGLPSDRFSAERTGGSVSTLTIQRTQQEDSAVYLCASSLGGRGYYEQYFGPGTRLTVT.

This clonotype was observed a few times. The V call is TRBV7-8, the J call TRBJ2-5; the D call may be TRBD1 or TRBD2 (5 bases each). CDR1 and CDR2 from the germline V gene are SGHVS and FQNEAQ. V shed 6 bases and J shed 4 bases, with 24 bases lying between them. The CDR3 consists of 17 residues. CDR3 in amino acids: CASSPLPGPSEGETQYF. Written as DNA, the CDR3 is TGTGCCAGCAGTCCTCTTCCGGGACCATCTGAGGGAGAGACCCAGTACTTC.

This clonotype came up a few times. The chain couples TRBV7-9 to TRBJ1-5; D gene ambiguous. Germline CDR1 is SEHNR and CDR2 is FQNEAQ (reference sequence). Trimming shortened V by 3 bases and J by 1 base, and 10 bases separated the two germline ends. There are 15 residues in the CDR3. CDR3 in amino acids: CASSFGGESNQPQHF. The CDR3 nucleotides read TGTGCCAGCAGCTTTGGAGGCGAGAGCAATCAGCCCCAGCATTTT.

The chain carries TRBV12-3 or TRBV12-4 and TRBJ2-3; D may be TRBD2 (5 bases). This CDR3 has 13 residues. Trimming cost V 3 bases and J 2 bases, with 6 bases left between them. For the CDR3, the DNA is TGTGCCAGCAGTTTTGACTACACAGATACGCAGTATTTT. Amino acids: CASSFDYTDTQYF.

The V gene is TRBV6-6, the J gene TRBJ1-1; D is possibly TRBD1 (5 bases). Looked up from germline, CDR1 is MNHNY and CDR2 is SVGAGI (reference sequence). V dropped 8 bases and J dropped 4 bases, with 14 bases sitting between them. The CDR3 length is 13 residues. CDR3 nucleotides: TGTGCCAGCTGTACCAGGGCGGGCACTGAAGCTTTCTTT. Amino acids: CASCTRAGTEAFF.

The genes are TRBV2 and TRBJ1-2; 9 nucleotides agree with TRBD1. Germline V gene data show CDR1 as SNHLY and CDR2 as FYNNEI. The junction had 8 bases not matched to a gene; V was cut back by 8 bases and J by 4 bases. The CDR3 runs to 14 residues. The DNA of the CDR3 is TGTGCCAGCGAACACAGGGGGCGAAGCTATGGCTACACCTTC. Translating gives CASEHRGRSYGYTF.

Details on this clonotype: One end of the junction fails to match germline, which may point to a read error. The chain is built from TRBV7-3 and TRBJ2-5, with D uncertain. CDR1 and CDR2 (germline): SGHTA, FQGTGA. The CDR3 has 13 amino acids. The CDR3 sequence: CASSLAGQEIQYF. The CDR3 coding sequence is TGTGCCAGCAGCTTAGCTGGGCAAGAGATCCAGTACTTC.

DNA of the CDR3: TGTGCCAGCAGCGATGTCGGCGGAGACACTGAAGCTTTCTTT. It codes for CASSDVGGDTEAFF. The chain carries TRBV7-9 and TRBJ1-1, with D uncertain. CDR1 and CDR2 (germline): SEHNR, FQNEAQ (reference sequence). This CDR3 contains 14 residues. The V end lost 5 bases, the J end lost 3 bases, and 13 bases lay between the germline ends.

This chain connects TRBV29-1 to TRBJ2-5, with 7 nucleotides matching TRBD2. The J segment lost 5 bases and the V segment lost 4 bases, leaving 10 bases of the junction unmatched. The CDR3 length is 14 residues. The germline gives CDR1 SQVTM, CDR2 ANQGSEA. The CDR3 region is CSVGGSGGWETQYF. CDR3 nucleotides: TGCAGCGTTGGAGGCTCGGGGGGTTGGGAGACCCAGTACTTC. Full variable domain (remainder filled in from reference TRBV29-1 and TRBJ2-5): SAVISQKPSRDICQRGTSLTIQCQVDSQVTMMFWYRQQPGQSLTLIATANQGSEATYESGFVIDKFPISRPNLTFSTLTVSNMSPEDSSIYLCSVGGSGGWETQYFGPGTRLLVL.

This clonotype was found many times. This chain joins TRBV9 and TRBJ2-4; TRBD2 might be the D (5 bases). This CDR3 has 14 amino acids. The V gene's germline CDR1 is SGDLS and CDR2 YYNGEE. Trimming stripped 0 bases from V and 2 bases from J, with 6 bases between. CDR3 sequence (DNA): TGTGCCAGCAGCGTAGGAGGGTCCAAAAACATTCAGTACTTC. Its translation: CASSVGGSKNIQYF. The full variable domain, its missing parts supplied by reference TRBV9 and TRBJ2-4, is DSGVTQTPKHLITATGQRVTLRCSPRSGDLSVYWYQQSLDQGLQFLIQYYNGEERAKGNILERFSAQQFPDLHSELNLSSLELGDSALYFCASSVGGSKNIQYFGAGTRLSVL.

On this clonotype: A much larger clone sits a single nucleotide away, making a read error possible. The chain joins TRBV29-1 to TRBJ2-5; D gene uncertain. CDR1 is SQVTM, CDR2 ANQGSEA, per germline. The CDR3 has 13 residues. Trimming cost V 5 bases and J 3 bases, with 13 bases left between them. The CDR3 DNA reads TGCAGCGTTAGTCCTGCGGTGGAAGAGACCCAGTACTTC. Its translation is CSVSPAVEETQYF.

The chain couples TRBV20-1 to TRBJ2-3, with D possibly being TRBD2 (6 bases). The CDR3 covers 16 residues. CDR1 and CDR2 (germline): DFQATT, SNEGSKA (reference sequence). The germline V and J ends were trimmed by 6 bases and 2 bases, with 21 bases remaining between them. CDR3 sequence: CSATRGLTGNTDTQYF. CDR3 nucleotide sequence: TGCAGTGCAACCCGGGGACTCACCGGGAACACAGATACGCAGTATTTT.

The J gene is TRBJ2-1, the V gene TRBV29-1; weak D call: TRBD2 (7 bases). Deletions cut 4 bases from V and 0 bases from J, with 16 bases between. The germline V gene has CDR1 SQVTM and CDR2 ANQGSEA. The CDR3 length is 16 residues. CDR3 sequence: CSVVAGAVTSYNEQFF. DNA for the CDR3: TGCAGCGTTGTGGCGGGGGCCGTCACCTCCTACAATGAGCAGTTCTTC.

The chain employs TRBV7-3 and TRBJ2-1, with TRBD2 identical over 8 bases. Trimming cost V 4 bases and J 6 bases; bases outside gene matches: 5. The CDR3 runs to 14 residues. The germline V gene encodes CDR1 SGHTA and CDR2 FQGTGA. The CDR3 nucleotides are TGTGCCAGCAGCTCCCCGGGACTAGGCAATGAGCAGTTCTTC. Its protein is CASSSPGLGNEQFF.

The sample holds a few counts of this clonotype. V usage is TRBV5-5 and J usage is TRBJ2-5; 9 bases map to TRBD1. The CDR3 runs to 14 residues. Per germline, CDR1 SGHKS and CDR2 YYEKEE (reference sequence). Unmatched junction bases numbered 13, after V lost 4 bases and J lost 12 bases. CDR3 sequence reads: CASSLGQGPYQEYF. In DNA form, the CDR3 reads TGTGCCAGCAGCCTAGGACAGGGGCCTTATCAGGAGTACTTC.

This clonotype was recorded a few times. The chain uses TRBV12-3 or TRBV12-4 and TRBJ2-5; 7 bases line up with TRBD2. There are 15 residues in the CDR3. Germline trimming cut 5 bases from V and 7 bases from J; bases unmatched to any gene: 13. DNA for the CDR3: TGTGCCAGCAGTCTACCACCAGGGTGGGGGGGGACCCAGTACTTC. Translating it yields CASSLPPGWGGTQYF.